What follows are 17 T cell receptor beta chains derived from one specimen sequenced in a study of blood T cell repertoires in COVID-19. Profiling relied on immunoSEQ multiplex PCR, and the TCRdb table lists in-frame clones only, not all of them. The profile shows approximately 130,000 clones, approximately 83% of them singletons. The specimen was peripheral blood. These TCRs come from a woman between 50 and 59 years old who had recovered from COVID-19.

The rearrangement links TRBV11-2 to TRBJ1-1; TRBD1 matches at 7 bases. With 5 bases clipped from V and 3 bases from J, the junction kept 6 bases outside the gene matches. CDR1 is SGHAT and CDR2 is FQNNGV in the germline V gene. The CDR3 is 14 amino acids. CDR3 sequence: CASSLGQWDTEAFF. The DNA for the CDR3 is TGTGCCAGCAGCCTGGGACAGTGGGACACTGAAGCTTTCTTT.

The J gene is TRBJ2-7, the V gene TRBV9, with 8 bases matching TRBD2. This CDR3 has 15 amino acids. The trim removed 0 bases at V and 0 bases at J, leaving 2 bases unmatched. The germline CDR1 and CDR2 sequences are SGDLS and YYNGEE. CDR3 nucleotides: TGTGCCAGCAGCGTAGGAACTAGCGGCTCCTACGAGCAGTACTTC. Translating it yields CASSVGTSGSYEQYF.

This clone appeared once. The CDR3 reads CASSLPTGLMGSGYTF. The CDR3 DNA is TGTGCCAGCAGCTTGCCGACAGGGCTGATGGGAAGTGGCTACACCTTC. The chain uses TRBV11-2 and TRBJ1-2; TRBD1 aligns across 7 bases. With V trimmed by 3 bases and J by 7 bases, 14 bases remained unmatched. In germline, CDR1 is SGHAT, CDR2 FQNNGV. CDR3 length: 16 amino acids.

The CDR3 loop reads CASSPTIRQGNEKLFF. The CDR3 nucleotides are TGTGCCAGCTCCCCAACTATTCGACAGGGTAATGAAAAACTGTTTTTT. The chain combines TRBV18 with TRBJ1-4, with 7 nucleotides matching TRBD1. There are 16 residues in the CDR3. J gave up 4 bases and V 6 bases, and 11 bases lay outside the gene matches. The germline gives CDR1 KGHSH, CDR2 LQKENI.

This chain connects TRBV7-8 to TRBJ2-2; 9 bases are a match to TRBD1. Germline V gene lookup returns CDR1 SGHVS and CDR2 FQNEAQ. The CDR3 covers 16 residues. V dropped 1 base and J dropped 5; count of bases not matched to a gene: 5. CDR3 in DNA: TGTGCCAGCAGCTTAGGGGGGACAGGGAGGACCGGGGAGCTGTTTTTT. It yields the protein CASSLGGTGRTGELFF.

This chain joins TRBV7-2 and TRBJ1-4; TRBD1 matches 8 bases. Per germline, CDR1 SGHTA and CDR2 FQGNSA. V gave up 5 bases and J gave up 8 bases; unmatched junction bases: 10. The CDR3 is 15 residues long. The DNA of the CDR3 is TGTGCCAGCAGCCGCGGACAGGGTATTAGGGAAAAACTGTTTTTT. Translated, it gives CASSRGQGIREKLFF.

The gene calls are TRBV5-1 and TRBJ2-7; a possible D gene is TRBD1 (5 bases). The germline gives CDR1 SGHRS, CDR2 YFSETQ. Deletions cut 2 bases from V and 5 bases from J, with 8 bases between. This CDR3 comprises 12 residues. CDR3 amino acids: CASSFIGDEQYF. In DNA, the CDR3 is TGCGCCAGCAGCTTTATAGGGGACGAGCAGTACTTC.

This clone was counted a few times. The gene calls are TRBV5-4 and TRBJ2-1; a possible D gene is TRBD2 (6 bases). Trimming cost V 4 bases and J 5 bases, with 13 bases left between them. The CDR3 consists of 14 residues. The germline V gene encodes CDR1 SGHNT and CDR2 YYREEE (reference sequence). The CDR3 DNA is TGTGCCAGCAGCCGACGGGAGATCAACAATGAGCAGTTCTTC. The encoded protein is CASSRREINNEQFF.

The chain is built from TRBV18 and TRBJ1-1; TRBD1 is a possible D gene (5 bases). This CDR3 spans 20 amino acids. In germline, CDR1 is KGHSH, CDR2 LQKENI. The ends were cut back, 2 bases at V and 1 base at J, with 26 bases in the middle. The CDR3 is CASSPRFQGPSTYRNTEAFF. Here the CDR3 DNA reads TGTGCCAGCTCACCAAGGTTCCAGGGCCCCTCGACATACCGGAACACTGAAGCTTTCTTT.

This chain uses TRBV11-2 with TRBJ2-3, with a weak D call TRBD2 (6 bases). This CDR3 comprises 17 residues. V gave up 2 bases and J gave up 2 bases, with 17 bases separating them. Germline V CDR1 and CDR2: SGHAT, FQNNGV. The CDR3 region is CASSLLSMREHTDTQYF. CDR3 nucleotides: TGTGCCAGCAGCTTACTCAGTATGCGGGAACACACAGATACGCAGTATTTT.

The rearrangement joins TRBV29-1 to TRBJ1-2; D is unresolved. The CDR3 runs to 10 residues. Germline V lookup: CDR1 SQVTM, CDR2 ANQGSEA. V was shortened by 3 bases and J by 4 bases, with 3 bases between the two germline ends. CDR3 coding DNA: TGCAGCGTTGACTTCTATGGCTACACCTTC. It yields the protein CSVDFYGYTF.

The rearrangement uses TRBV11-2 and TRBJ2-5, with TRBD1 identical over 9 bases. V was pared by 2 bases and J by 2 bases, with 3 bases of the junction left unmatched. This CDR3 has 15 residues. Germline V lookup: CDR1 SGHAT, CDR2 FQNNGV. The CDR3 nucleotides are TGTGCCAGCAGCTTAAACAGGGGGCTGCAAGAGACCCAGTACTTC. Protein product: CASSLNRGLQETQYF.

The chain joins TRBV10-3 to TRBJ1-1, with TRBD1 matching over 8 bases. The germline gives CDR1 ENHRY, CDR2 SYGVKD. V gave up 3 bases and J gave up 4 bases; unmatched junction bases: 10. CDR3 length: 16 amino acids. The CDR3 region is CAISDPQDRAGTEAFF. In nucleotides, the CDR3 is TGTGCCATCAGTGACCCCCAGGACAGGGCAGGCACTGAAGCTTTCTTT.

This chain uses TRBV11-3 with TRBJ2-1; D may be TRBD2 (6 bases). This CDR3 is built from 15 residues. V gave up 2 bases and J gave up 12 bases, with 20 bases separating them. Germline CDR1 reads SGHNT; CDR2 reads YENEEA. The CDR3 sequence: CASSLRTINEGGQFF. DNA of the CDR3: TGTGCCAGCAGCTTAAGGACTATCAATGAAGGCGGGCAGTTCTTC.

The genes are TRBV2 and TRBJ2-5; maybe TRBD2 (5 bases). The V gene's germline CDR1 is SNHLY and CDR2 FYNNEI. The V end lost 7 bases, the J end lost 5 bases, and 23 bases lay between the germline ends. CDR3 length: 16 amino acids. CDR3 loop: CASIQKIALPGETQYF. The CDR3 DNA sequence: TGTGCCAGCATCCAGAAAATAGCGCTACCGGGGGAGACCCAGTACTTC.

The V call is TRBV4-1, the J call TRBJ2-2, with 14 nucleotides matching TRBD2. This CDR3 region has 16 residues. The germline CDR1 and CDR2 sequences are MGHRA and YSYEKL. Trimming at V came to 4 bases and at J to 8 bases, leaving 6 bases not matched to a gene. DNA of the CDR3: TGCGCCAGCAGCCCGGGACTAGCGGGAGTGGGTGGGGAGCTGTTTTTT. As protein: CASSPGLAGVGGELFF.

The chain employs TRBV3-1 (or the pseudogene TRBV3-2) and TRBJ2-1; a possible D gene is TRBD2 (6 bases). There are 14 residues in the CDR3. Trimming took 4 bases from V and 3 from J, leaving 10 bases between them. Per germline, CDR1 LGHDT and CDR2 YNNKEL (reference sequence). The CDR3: CASSPGGSYNEQFF. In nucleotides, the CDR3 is TGTGCCAGCAGCCCTGGAGGGAGCTACAATGAGCAGTTCTTC.